Detailed here is one T cell receptor (beta chain). The germline CDR1 and CDR2 sequences are SNHLY and FYNNEI. The CDR3 runs to 12 residues. Via template switching, UMIs carrying a 6-nucleotide sample barcode were introduced. Each CDR3 protein gets one entry in TCRdb, which reprocessed the 5' RACE reads and gives no DNA. This sample's clone table lists fewer than 450,000 distinct CDR3 sequences. This entry belongs to a study of monozygotic twins with inflammatory bowel disease. The genes are TRBV2 and TRBJ1-1. Sequencing used blood. The TCR originated in a human donor with ulcerative colitis or Crohn's disease, or a healthy co-twin of an affected twin (not recorded which). The CDR3 here is CASIKGNTEAFF.